The T cell receptor beta chain under discussion was sequenced for a study of cytomegalovirus exposure and HLA in healthy donors. Study in general: In a previous analysis, nearly 120 million unique TCR beta sequences were found from about 179 million T cells. Tens of millions of unique TCRs, all from HLA-typed donors, were included in an early release of the data.

Use of 60 Vbeta and 13 Jbeta primers characterized the PCR. The protocol was immunoSEQ multiplex PCR, while the TCRdb copy is restricted to in-frame clones and leaves out a portion. This table holds about 89,000 clones, roughly three fifths found once. The CDR3 contains 16 residues. CDR1 and CDR2 from the germline V gene are SGHTA and FQGNSA. V lost 5 bases to trimming and J lost 0 bases; unmatched junction nucleotides: 6. On this clone: Its matching antigen is unknown.

Study-wide findings and caveats: Sequence variants that were highly shared formed a cluster that was likely a sequencing artifact. The investigators catalogued some 150 TCR beta chains as cytomegalovirus-associated.

The sample comprised PBMCs. The TCR originated in a woman between 25 and 40 years old in good health and CMV-seronegative. The V gene is TRBV7-2, the J gene TRBJ2-3, with 9 bases fitting TRBD1. CDR3 protein: CASSTWTGASTDTQYF. DNA of the CDR3: TGTGCCAGCAGCACCTGGACAGGGGCCAGCACAGATACGCAGTATTTT.